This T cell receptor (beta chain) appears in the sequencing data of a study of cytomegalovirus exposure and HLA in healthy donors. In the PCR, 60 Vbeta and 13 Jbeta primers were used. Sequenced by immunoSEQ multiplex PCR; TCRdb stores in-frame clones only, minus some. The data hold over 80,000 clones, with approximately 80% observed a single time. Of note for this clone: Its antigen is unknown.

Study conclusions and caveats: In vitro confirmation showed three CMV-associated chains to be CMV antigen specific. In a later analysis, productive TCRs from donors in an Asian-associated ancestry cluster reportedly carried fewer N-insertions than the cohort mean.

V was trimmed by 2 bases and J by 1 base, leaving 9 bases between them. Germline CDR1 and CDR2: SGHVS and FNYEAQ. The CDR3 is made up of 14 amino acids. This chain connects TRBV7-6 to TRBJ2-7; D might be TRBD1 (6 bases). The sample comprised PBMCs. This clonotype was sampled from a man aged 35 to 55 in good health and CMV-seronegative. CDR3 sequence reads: CASSLSGQSYEQYF. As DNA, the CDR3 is TGTGCCAGCAGCTTATCGGGACAATCCTACGAGCAGTACTTC.